Included here is one TCR beta chain sequence, with context. The sample belongs to a study of T cell responses to AZD1222 COVID-19 vaccine. Germline-derived CDR1 and CDR2 are MNHEY and SVGEGT. The length of the CDR3 is 18 residues. The V segment lost 6 bases and the J segment 3 bases; nucleotides outside the gene matches: 15. TCRdb's copy holds only in-frame clones and misses some; the assay was immunoSEQ multiplex PCR. The sample lists 150,000 to 200,000 clones, about 85% occurring once. The TCR comes from an adult in good health. Sequencing used peripheral blood, obtained on day 0 of AZD1222 vaccination. This rearrangement joins TRBV6-2 or TRBV6-3 to TRBJ2-7; 12 bases match TRBD2. CDR3 DNA: TGTGCCAGCAGCTGGTCCGGGACTAGCGGGCGATACCTCTACGAGCAGTACTTC. Protein product: CASSWSGTSGRYLYEQYF.